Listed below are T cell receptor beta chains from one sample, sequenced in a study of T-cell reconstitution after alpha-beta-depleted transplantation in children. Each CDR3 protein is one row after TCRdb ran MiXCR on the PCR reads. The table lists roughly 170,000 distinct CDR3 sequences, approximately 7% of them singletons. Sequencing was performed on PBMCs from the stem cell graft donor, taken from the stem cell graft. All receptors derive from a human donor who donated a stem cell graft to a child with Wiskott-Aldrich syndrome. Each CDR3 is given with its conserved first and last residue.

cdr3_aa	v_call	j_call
CASREGPKGTEAFF	TRBV12-3/TRBV12-4	TRBJ1-1
CAISEDLRGTEAFF	TRBV10-3	TRBJ1-1
CASSIGQGSYEQYF	TRBV7-2	TRBJ2-7
CASSLWDGREAFF	TRBV3-1	TRBJ1-1
CASSLAGQPGNTIYF	TRBV12-3/TRBV12-4	TRBJ1-3
CASNILLQVNTEAFF	TRBV7-9	TRBJ1-1
CASSQDPSPISEQYF	TRBV4-3	TRBJ2-7
CSGTGRDYGYTF	TRBV20-1	TRBJ1-2
CSARRGAYEQYF	TRBV20-1	TRBJ2-7
CASSLTGPKNIQYF	TRBV12-3/TRBV12-4	TRBJ2-4
CASSLEQGYNSPLHF	TRBV7-8	TRBJ1-6
CAYGQGYYEQYF	TRBV30	TRBJ2-7